These T cell receptor beta chains were read from a single sample in a study of blood T cell repertoires in COVID-19. TCRdb keeps only in-frame clones here, not all; method: immunoSEQ multiplex PCR. The sample shows 250,000 to 300,000 clones, around nine tenths of them seen only once. Sequences were obtained from peripheral blood. The receptor set was obtained from a man aged 50 or older with acute or convalescent COVID-19. The CDR3 runs from the conserved cysteine through the conserved F or W. Fields, in order: V gene, D gene, J gene, clone size, CDR3 protein, CDR3 DNA. A D gene is named only where the DNA matches it firmly. Clone sizes are given selectively: once, few, many, or a class where the clone is expanded.

V: TRBV5-5; D: .; J: TRBJ1-5; size: .; CDR3: CASSGQGQYQPQHF; DNA: TGTGCCAGCAGCGGCCAGGGGCAATATCAGCCCCAGCATTTT
V: TRBV5-6; D: TRBD1; J: TRBJ1-2; size: .; CDR3: CASSSSGTGGAYGYTF; DNA: TGTGCCAGCAGCTCGTCCGGGACAGGGGGCGCCTATGGCTACACCTTC
V: TRBV23-1; D: .; J: TRBJ1-5; size: .; CDR3: CASSQILTDTRGSNQPQHF; DNA: TGCGCCAGCAGTCAAATCCTTACTGACACCCGGGGGAGCAATCAGCCCCAGCATTTT
V: TRBV12-1; D: .; J: TRBJ2-7; size: .; CDR3: CASSFVSSYEQYF; DNA: TGTGCCAGCAGCTTTGTCAGCTCCTACGAGCAGTACTTC
V: TRBV5-1; D: .; J: TRBJ1-1; size: .; CDR3: CASSQQAGTEAFF; DNA: TGCGCCAGCAGCCAACAGGCCGGGACTGAAGCTTTCTTT
V: TRBV5-1; D: .; J: TRBJ1-4; size: .; CDR3: CASRVGRSTNEKLFF; DNA: TGCGCCAGCCGGGTTGGGAGATCGACTAATGAAAAACTGTTTTTT
V: TRBV3-1/TRBV3-2; D: TRBD2; J: TRBJ2-3; size: .; CDR3: CASSRGSGASTDTQYF; DNA: TGTGCCAGCAGCCGGGGTAGCGGGGCCAGCACAGATACGCAGTATTTT
V: TRBV6-6; D: .; J: TRBJ2-5; size: .; CDR3: CASSYPPAETQYF; DNA: TGTGCCAGCAGTTATCCTCCCGCGGAGACCCAGTACTTC
V: TRBV9; D: .; J: TRBJ1-6; size: .; CDR3: CASSVRQSDSPLHF; DNA: TGTGCCAGCAGCGTACGACAGTCGGATTCACCCCTCCACTTT
V: TRBV14; D: .; J: TRBJ2-2; size: .; CDR3: CASSRWGGGDTGELFF; DNA: TGTGCCAGCAGCCGCTGGGGGGGCGGGGACACCGGGGAGCTGTTTTTT
V: TRBV7-3; D: .; J: TRBJ2-2; size: once; CDR3: CASSFAEAGELFF; DNA: TGTGCCAGCAGCTTTGCGGAGGCCGGGGAGCTGTTTTTT
V: TRBV12-5; D: TRBD1; J: TRBJ1-1; size: .; CDR3: CASGFGQGTEAFF; DNA: TGTGCTAGTGGTTTCGGACAGGGCACTGAAGCTTTCTTT
V: TRBV30; D: TRBD1; J: TRBJ1-5; size: .; CDR3: CAWSATSGGNQPQHF; DNA: TGTGCCTGGAGTGCAACGTCAGGGGGGAATCAGCCCCAGCATTTT
V: TRBV10-3; D: TRBD1; J: TRBJ1-2; size: .; CDR3: CAISDGDRAYGYTF; DNA: TGTGCCATCAGTGATGGGGACAGGGCCTATGGCTACACCTTC
V: TRBV30; D: TRBD1; J: TRBJ1-3; size: .; CDR3: CAWTNRGASGNTIYF; DNA: TGTGCCTGGACCAACAGGGGAGCCTCTGGAAACACCATATATTTT
V: TRBV3-1/TRBV3-2; D: TRBD1; J: TRBJ1-4; size: .; CDR3: CASSLGTGGEKLFF; DNA: TGTGCCAGCAGCCTAGGGACAGGAGGTGAAAAACTGTTTTTT
V: TRBV19; D: .; J: TRBJ1-1; size: .; CDR3: CATQARGQHWTEAFF; DNA: TGTGCCACCCAAGCGAGAGGGCAGCATTGGACTGAAGCTTTCTTT
V: TRBV5-4; D: .; J: TRBJ1-1; size: few; CDR3: CASSLSVMNTEAFF; DNA: TGTGCCAGCAGCTTATCCGTAATGAACACTGAAGCTTTCTTT
V: TRBV19; D: .; J: TRBJ1-1; size: .; CDR3: CASRKVGLLNTEAFF; DNA: TGTGCCAGTAGGAAGGTCGGACTACTGAACACTGAAGCTTTCTTT
V: TRBV2; D: TRBD1; J: TRBJ2-7; size: .; CDR3: CASTGGDRAYEQYF; DNA: TGTGCCAGCACAGGCGGGGACAGGGCGTACGAGCAGTACTTC
V: TRBV7-3; D: .; J: TRBJ2-2; size: .; CDR3: CASSSGNTGELFF; DNA: TGTGCCAGCAGCTCGGGGAACACCGGGGAGCTGTTTTTT
V: TRBV15; D: TRBD1; J: TRBJ2-3; size: .; CDR3: CATSRDPSGGLTDTQYF; DNA: TGTGCCACCAGCAGAGATCCGTCAGGGGGCCTCACAGATACGCAGTATTTT
V: TRBV12-3/TRBV12-4; D: .; J: TRBJ2-5; size: .; CDR3: CASSTGGLAQYF; DNA: TGTGCCAGCAGTACTGGAGGGCTAGCCCAGTACTTC
V: TRBV5-8; D: .; J: TRBJ1-1; size: .; CDR3: CASSTGHYTEAFF; DNA: TGTGCCAGCAGCACGGGACACTACACTGAAGCTTTCTTT
V: TRBV7-6; D: TRBD1; J: TRBJ2-7; size: .; CDR3: CASSSLGTGGYEQYF; DNA: TGTGCCAGCAGCTCCCTCGGGACAGGAGGGTACGAGCAGTACTTC
V: TRBV12-3/TRBV12-4; D: .; J: TRBJ1-1; size: .; CDR3: CASRTGDRAFF; DNA: TGTGCCAGCCGTACGGGGGATCGAGCTTTCTTT
V: TRBV7-9; D: .; J: TRBJ2-1; size: many; CDR3: CASSLSGEQFF; DNA: TGTGCCAGCAGCTTATCGGGTGAGCAGTTCTTC
V: TRBV18; D: .; J: TRBJ1-1; size: .; CDR3: CASSPPGGGNTEAFF; DNA: TGTGCCAGCTCACCACCGGGGGGTGGAAACACTGAAGCTTTCTTT
V: TRBV12-3/TRBV12-4; D: TRBD2; J: TRBJ2-3; size: .; CDR3: CATTREADTQYF; DNA: TGTGCCACCACCCGGGAGGCAGATACGCAGTATTTT
V: TRBV4-2; D: .; J: TRBJ2-3; size: .; CDR3: CASSQGAPTSTDTQYF; DNA: TGTGCCAGCAGCCAAGGGGCACCCACTAGCACAGATACGCAGTATTTT
V: TRBV7-8; D: .; J: TRBJ1-1; size: .; CDR3: CASSFVDRLNTEAFF; DNA: TGTGCCAGCAGCTTCGTCGACAGGTTGAACACTGAAGCTTTCTTT
V: TRBV11-2; D: .; J: TRBJ1-6; size: once; CDR3: CASIGSYNSPLHF; DNA: TGTGCCAGCATAGGGAGTTATAATTCACCCCTCCACTTT
V: TRBV12-5; D: .; J: TRBJ1-1; size: .; CDR3: CASGLSMNTEAFF; DNA: TGTGCTAGTGGTCTCTCTATGAACACTGAAGCTTTCTTT
V: TRBV10-3; D: .; J: TRBJ2-7; size: few; CDR3: CAISVHREQYF; DNA: TGTGCCATCAGTGTCCACCGGGAGCAGTACTTC
V: TRBV10-3; D: TRBD1; J: TRBJ2-7; size: .; CDR3: CAISVMTGGLEQYF; DNA: TGTGCCATCAGTGTCATGACAGGGGGTCTCGAGCAGTACTTC
V: TRBV7-3; D: .; J: TRBJ2-3; size: .; CDR3: CASSLWRGSDTQYF; DNA: TGTGCCAGCAGCTTATGGCGGGGATCGGATACGCAGTATTTT
V: TRBV27; D: TRBD2; J: TRBJ2-3; size: .; CDR3: CASSSPGGGDTDTQYF; DNA: TGTGCCAGCAGTTCCCCGGGGGGGGGTGACACAGATACGCAGTATTTT
V: TRBV11-1; D: TRBD2; J: TRBJ2-3; size: few; CDR3: CASSLGSAGGTDTQYF; DNA: TGTGCCAGCAGCTTAGGCTCAGCGGGGGGCACAGATACGCAGTATTTT
V: TRBV6-5; D: .; J: TRBJ2-2; size: .; CDR3: CASTDSGKVTGELFF; DNA: TGTGCCAGCACCGATTCGGGGAAAGTCACCGGGGAGCTGTTTTTT
V: TRBV27; D: TRBD1; J: TRBJ1-2; size: .; CDR3: CASATGGTSNYGYTF; DNA: TGTGCCAGCGCGACAGGGGGTACCTCTAACTATGGCTACACCTTC
V: TRBV6-5; D: TRBD1; J: TRBJ1-6; size: .; CDR3: CASSYLDRLRNSPLHF; DNA: TGTGCCAGCAGTTACCTGGACAGGTTAAGAAATTCACCCCTCCACTTT